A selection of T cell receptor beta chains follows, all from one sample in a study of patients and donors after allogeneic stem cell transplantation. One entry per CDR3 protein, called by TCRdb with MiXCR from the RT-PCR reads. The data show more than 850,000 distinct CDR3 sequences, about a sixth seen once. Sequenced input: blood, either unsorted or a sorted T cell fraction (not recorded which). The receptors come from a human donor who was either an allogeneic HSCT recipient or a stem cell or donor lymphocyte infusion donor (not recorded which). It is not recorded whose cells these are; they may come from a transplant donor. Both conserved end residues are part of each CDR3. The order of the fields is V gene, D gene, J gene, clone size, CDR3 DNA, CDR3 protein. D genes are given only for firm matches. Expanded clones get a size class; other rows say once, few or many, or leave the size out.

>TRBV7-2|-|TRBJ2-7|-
TGTGCCAGCAGCTTAGATTTGCACGCGCCCTACGAGCAGTACTTC
CASSLDLHAPYEQYF
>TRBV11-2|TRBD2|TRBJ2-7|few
TGTGCCAGCAGCCGCCGACTAGCGGGAGTATCCGACGAGCAGTACTTC
CASSRRLAGVSDEQYF
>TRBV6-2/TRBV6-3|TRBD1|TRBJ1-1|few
TGTGCCAGCAGGGACACCACAGGGGGCCTCACTGAAGCTTTCTTT
CASRDTTGGLTEAFF
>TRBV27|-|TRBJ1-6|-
TGTGCCAGCAGCGAACAGGGCTTCTCACCCCTCCACTTT
CASSEQGFSPLHF
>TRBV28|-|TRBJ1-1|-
TGTGCCAGCACCGCGGGCTGGAGGGCGAGGTCGTGGAACACTGAAGCTTTCTTT
CASTAGWRARSWNTEAFF
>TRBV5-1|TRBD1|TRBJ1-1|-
TGCGCCAGCAGCCGCGAATTACAGGGGGCTAAGAACACTGAAGCTTTCTTT
CASSRELQGAKNTEAFF
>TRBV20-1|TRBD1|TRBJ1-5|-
TGCAGTGCTAGCTTCGCGGGACAGAACAATCAGCCCCAGCATTTT
CSASFAGQNNQPQHF
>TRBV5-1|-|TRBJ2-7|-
TGCGCCAGCAGTTGGGGAGAGTCCTACGAGCAGTACTTC
CASSWGESYEQYF
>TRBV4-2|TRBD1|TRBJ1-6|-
TGTGCCAGCAGCCAACGATTCCAGGGGGCCTCGTATTCACCCCTCCACTTT
CASSQRFQGASYSPLHF
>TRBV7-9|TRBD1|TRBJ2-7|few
TGTGCCAGCAGCATAAGACAGGGCGGGGAGCAGTACTTC
CASSIRQGGEQYF
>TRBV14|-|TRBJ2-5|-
TGTGCCAGCAGCCAAGCGTTGGGGATCGTAGAGACCCAGTACTTC
CASSQALGIVETQYF
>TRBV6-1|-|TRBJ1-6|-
TGTGCCAGCAGGAGAGGGGGGGATCCCTATAATTCACCCCTCCACTTT
CASRRGGDPYNSPLHF
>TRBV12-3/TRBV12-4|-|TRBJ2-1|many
TGTGCCAGCAGTTTAGCGCTTTTAGGCGCGGATTACAATGAGCAGTTCTTC
CASSLALLGADYNEQFF
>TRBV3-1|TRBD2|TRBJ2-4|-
TGTGCCAGCAGCCAGAGGACTAGCGGGAGCCTGAACATTCAGTACTTC
CASSQRTSGSLNIQYF
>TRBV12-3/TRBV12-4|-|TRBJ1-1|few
TGTGCCAGCTCCTGGGGGGGCGAGAATTCTTTTGAAGCTTTCTTT
CASSWGGENSFEAFF
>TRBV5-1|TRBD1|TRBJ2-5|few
TGCGCCAGCAGCACGGACAGGGTCGCTAGTGGGACCCAGTACTTC
CASSTDRVASGTQYF
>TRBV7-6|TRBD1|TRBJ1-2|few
TGTGCCAGCAGCTCCCCGGGGGACAGGGGTTTTTACTATGGCTACACCTTC
CASSSPGDRGFYYGYTF
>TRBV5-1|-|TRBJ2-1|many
TGCGCCAGCAGCAGCAGGGACAATGAGCAGTTCTTC
CASSSRDNEQFF
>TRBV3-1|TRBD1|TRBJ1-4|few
TGTGCCAGCAGCCAAGTTCCACCGGGACAGGGAAGTTTTGGCAATGAAAAACTGTTTTTT
CASSQVPPGQGSFGNEKLFF
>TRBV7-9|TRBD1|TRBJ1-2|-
TGTGCCAGCAGCCTGACAGGGGATCGGTTCGGCTACACCTTC
CASSLTGDRFGYTF
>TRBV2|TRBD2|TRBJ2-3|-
TGTGCCAGCAGTGAAACTCCTGGACTAGCGGGGATTAGCACAGATACGCAGTATTTT
CASSETPGLAGISTDTQYF
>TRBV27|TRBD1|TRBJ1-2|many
TGTGCCAGCAGGGATGGGACAGGGACAAAGAGCTACACCTTC
CASRDGTGTKSYTF
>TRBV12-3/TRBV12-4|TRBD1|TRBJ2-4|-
TGTGCCAGCAGTTTCTGGGGGCAGGGGGCGAACATTCAGTACTTC
CASSFWGQGANIQYF
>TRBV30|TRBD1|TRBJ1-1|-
TGTGCCTGGAGTGCCACGGACAGGGGGTTCACTGAAGCTTTCTTT
CAWSATDRGFTEAFF
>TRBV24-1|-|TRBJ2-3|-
TGTGCCACCAGTGATCGCGTCTTTAGGGCAGATACGCAGTATTTT
CATSDRVFRADTQYF
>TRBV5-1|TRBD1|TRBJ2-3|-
TGCGCCAGCAGCGTAGAGACAGGGTTTAGCACAGATACGCAGTATTTT
CASSVETGFSTDTQYF
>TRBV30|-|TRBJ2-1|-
TGTGCCTGGAGTGCAGGGCAAACTACCTACAATGAGCAGTTCTTC
CAWSAGQTTYNEQFF
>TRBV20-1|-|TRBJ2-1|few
TGCAGTGCTAGAGCCGACCCTAGCGACCTTAACAATGAGCAGTTCTTC
CSARADPSDLNNEQFF
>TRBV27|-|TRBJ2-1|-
TGTGCCAGCAGTTTCGGTACGGACGATGAGCAGTTCTTC
CASSFGTDDEQFF
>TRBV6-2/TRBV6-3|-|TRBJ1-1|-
TGTGCCAGCAGTTACGACTTTGGGGGCAGGTCGTACACTGAAGCTTTCTTT
CASSYDFGGRSYTEAFF
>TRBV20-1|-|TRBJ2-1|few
TGCAGTGCTAGACACAGGACCCTCAGGGTCTTC
CSARHRTLRVF
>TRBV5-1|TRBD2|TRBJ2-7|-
TGCGCCAGCAGCCCCTCCCCTCCGGGAGGCTCCTACGAGCAGTACTTC
CASSPSPPGGSYEQYF
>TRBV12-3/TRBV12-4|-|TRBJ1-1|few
TGTGCCAGCAGTGCCCGGGAGTACACTGAAGCTTTCTTT
CASSAREYTEAFF
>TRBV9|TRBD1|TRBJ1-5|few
TGTGCCAGCAGCGTCGATTGGGAGGGGGCTAAGCCCCAGCATTTT
CASSVDWEGAKPQHF
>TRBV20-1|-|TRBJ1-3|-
TGCAGTGCTAGAGATACGAGCCCTGGAAACACCATATATTTT
CSARDTSPGNTIYF
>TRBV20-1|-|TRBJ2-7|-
TGCAGTGCTAGAGATTTGTCGGCTACCTACGAGCAGTACTTC
CSARDLSATYEQYF